This record covers a single T cell receptor beta chain. In the source study's methods: The assay estimated nucleated cells by amplifying reference gene primers. Produced via immunoSEQ multiplex PCR; TCRdb's table is partial and in-frame only. Clone size and V and J calls were adopted from that table, with D and trimming inferred from the DNA. This sample has 50,000 to 55,000 clones, with under 90% found just once. This specimen belongs to a study of blood T cell repertoires in COVID-19. Study information: Sites in the United States, Italy and Spain provided acute and convalescent COVID-19 samples. Sample material is recorded as cDNA or gDNA derived from T cells, B-cell-depleted T cells, or PBMCs.

The V and J ends lost 4 bases and 0 bases, in that order; junction bases with no gene match: 4. CDR3 size: 15 residues. CDR1 and CDR2 from the germline V gene are SGHDT and YYEEEE. The origin of this receptor is a man in his 70s with acute or convalescent COVID-19. The sequenced sample was peripheral blood. This rearrangement joins TRBV5-6 to TRBJ1-1; 9 positions agree with TRBD1. This chain's CDR3 is CASSLDRGMNTEAFF. Written as DNA, the CDR3 is TGTGCCAGCAGCCTAGACAGGGGGATGAACACTGAAGCTTTCTTT.